Presented here are 21 T cell receptor beta chains from one specimen sequenced in a study of OX40 agonist ivuxolimab in advanced cancers. Library construction relied on the immunoSEQ multiplex PCR assay. Here the immuneACCESS table is served through TCRdb, limited to in-frame sequences with V and J called. Missing clones are a known gap in these copies; in checked studies unresolved V genes cover under half, and the rest lacks a known reason. For this sample there are under 25,000 clones; 84% appear just once. The ten largest make up about 25% of the sample. Sequenced here: CD4+ or CD8+ T cells sorted from blood, sampled in a trial of the OX40 agonist ivuxolimab. The receptors were sampled from an adult with an advanced solid tumor such as melanoma, head and neck, liver or kidney cancer.

V is TRBV25-1 and J is TRBJ2-1; TRBD2 matches at 9 bases. Germline trimming cut 2 bases from V and 8 bases from J; bases unmatched to any gene: 7. Germline V gene data show CDR1 as MGHDK and CDR2 as SYGVNS. The CDR3 is 15 residues long. CDR3 in DNA: TGTGCCAGCAGTGAAGTTTGGCGGGAGGGCCATGAGCAGTTCTTC. Its protein is CASSEVWREGHEQFF. The full variable domain, rest sourced from reference TRBV25-1 and TRBJ2-1, is EADIYQTPRYLVIGTGKKITLECSQTMGHDKMYWYQQDPGMELHLIHYSYGVNSTEKGDLSSESTVSRIRTEHFPLTLESARPSHTSQYLCASSEVWREGHEQFFGPGTRLTVL.

This clone rates as medium-sized. The chain has TRBV6-1 and TRBJ2-7; 11 nucleotides line up with TRBD2. Germline assignment: CDR1 MNHNS and CDR2 SASEGT. The CDR3 length is 16 residues. V lost 1 base, J lost 2 bases, and 4 bases stayed unmatched. CDR3 loop: CASSEEGTSGPYEQYF. CDR3 coding DNA: TGTGCCAGCAGTGAAGAAGGGACTAGCGGCCCCTACGAGCAGTACTTC.

This chain joins TRBV12-5 and TRBJ1-2, with 11 bases aligning to TRBD1. Germline V gene data show CDR1 as LGHNT and CDR2 as FRNRAP. V lost 0 bases, J lost 0 bases, and 12 bases stayed unmatched. The CDR3 spans 20 residues. Here the CDR3 reads CASGLVLVGQGALANYGYTF. CDR3 sequence (DNA): TGTGCTAGTGGTTTGGTACTAGTCGGACAGGGGGCGTTAGCTAACTATGGCTACACCTTC.

The J gene is TRBJ2-7, the V gene TRBV7-8; 8 bases align to TRBD1. There are 15 residues in the CDR3. From germline, CDR1 is SGHVS and CDR2 FQNEAQ. Germline trimming cut 4 bases from V and 7 bases from J; bases unmatched to any gene: 12. CDR3 bases: TGTGCCAGCAGCTATCGGCGGCAGGGGGCCGGGGAGCAGTACTTC. Its protein product is CASSYRRQGAGEQYF.

The CDR3 region is CASSLLSFSTDTQYF. The CDR3 DNA reads TGTGCCAGCAGCTTACTGTCGTTTAGCACAGATACGCAGTATTTT. This chain links TRBV11-1 with TRBJ2-3; D not resolved. Trimming took off 2 bases at V and 0 bases at J, with 9 bases between the two ends. This CDR3 region has 15 residues. Per the germline V gene, CDR1 is SGHAT and CDR2 is FQDESV (reference sequence).

This clone was observed once. The chain carries TRBV4-2 and TRBJ2-5; D may match TRBD1 or TRBD2 (5 bases each). CDR1 is LGHNA, CDR2 YNFKEQ, per germline. V lost 0 bases and J 5 bases, leaving 19 bases between the germline ends. CDR3 size: 17 residues. Here the CDR3 DNA reads TGTGCCAGCAGCCAAGATGGTCCTGGACAACTAGGGGAGACCCAGTACTTC. Its translation: CASSQDGPGQLGETQYF.

CDR3 DNA sequence: TGTGCCAGCAGCCAAGATCCGACTAGCGGGAGTGATGGGCAGTTCTTC. Its translation is CASSQDPTSGSDGQFF. The chain recombines TRBV4-2 with TRBJ2-1, with TRBD2 matching over 12 bases. Unmatched junction bases numbered 9, after V lost 0 bases and J lost 12 bases. CDR3 length: 16 amino acids. Germline V CDR1 and CDR2: LGHNA, YNFKEQ.

This clone was found once. The CDR3 spells CASSLGQGVQVDQYF. The CDR3 nucleotides read TGTGCCAGCAGCTTAGGGCAGGGTGTCCAAGTGGACCAGTACTTC. The chain recombines TRBV7-9 with TRBJ2-5, with a weak D call TRBD1 (5 bases). The length of the CDR3 is 15 residues. V was pared by 1 base and J by 10 bases, with 19 bases between. Per the germline V gene, CDR1 is SEHNR and CDR2 is FQNEAQ (reference sequence).

This sequence joins TRBV5-5 and TRBJ1-1; D may be TRBD1 (6 bases). The CDR3 spans 13 residues. Germline loops: CDR1 SGHKS, CDR2 YYEKEE (reference sequence). With 2 bases removed from V and 7 bases from J, the gap between germline ends came to 12 bases. The CDR3 DNA reads as TGTGCCAGCAGCTTATGGGACACGAGTGAAGCTTTCTTT. It translates to CASSLWDTSEAFF.

The chain combines TRBV11-2 with TRBJ1-2; D might be TRBD1 (5 bases). Trimming took off 5 bases at V and 6 bases at J, with 16 bases between the two ends. This CDR3 comprises 14 residues. Germline values: CDR1 SGHAT, CDR2 FQNNGV. The DNA of the CDR3 is TGTGCCAGCAGCCTAGTCGTGGGGGGGAATGGCTACACCTTC. This sequence encodes CASSLVVGGNGYTF.

The V and J genes are TRBV6-5 and TRBJ2-6; possibly TRBD2 for D (6 bases). Germline CDR1 MNHEY, CDR2 SVGAGI. Trimming shortened V by 9 bases and J by 4 bases, and 13 bases separated the two germline ends. The CDR3 covers 14 residues. The chain's CDR3 is CASRGFPGANVLTF. CDR3 in DNA: TGTGCCAGTCGGGGGTTTCCCGGGGCCAACGTCCTGACTTTC.

This chain uses TRBV2 with TRBJ2-6; tentatively, D is TRBD1 (5 bases). The germline V gene encodes CDR1 SNHLY and CDR2 FYNNEI. The CDR3 runs 15 residues. V was cut by 3 bases and J by 0 bases, with 6 bases left in between. The CDR3 DNA reads TGTGCCAGCAGTGATGACAGCTCTGGGGCCAACGTCCTGACTTTC. Its translation: CASSDDSSGANVLTF.

The chain carries TRBV6-6 and TRBJ2-1; D is unclear. The V gene lost 6 bases and the J gene lost 6 bases, with 12 bases spanning the gap. This CDR3 region has 13 residues. Germline assignment: CDR1 MNHNY and CDR2 SVGAGI (reference sequence). The CDR3 DNA is TGTGCCAGCAGCGTGACTGGCCCCAATGAGCAGTTCTTC. It codes for CASSVTGPNEQFF.

The rearrangement links TRBV21-1 to TRBJ1-5; the table's D call, TRBD1, was not checked against the DNA. TRBV21-1 is a known pseudogene. The CDR3 runs 18 residues. CDR3 nucleotide sequence: TGTGCCAGCAGCAAAGCCCACCTGACAGGTCCTAGCAATCAGCCCCAGCATTTT. This translates into CASSKAHLTGPSNQPQHF.

This chain connects TRBV23-1 to TRBJ2-6, with D uncertain. TRBV23-1 is filed as an ORF, its function uncertain. Trimming shortened V by 2 bases and J by 0 bases, and 8 bases separated the two germline ends. This CDR3 is built from 16 residues. CDR3 bases: TGCGCCAGCAGTCAACTTGTGTACTCTGGGGCCAACGTCCTGACTTTC. Translating it yields CASSQLVYSGANVLTF.

The CDR3 nucleotides are TGTGCCAGCAGCCCTGGGGTCTATATTACTGAAGCTTTCTTT. Translating it yields CASSPGVYITEAFF. The rearrangement uses TRBV4-2 and TRBJ1-1; no firm D call. Germline V gives CDR1 LGHNA, CDR2 YNFKEQ. Deletions cut 4 bases from V and 5 bases from J, with 14 bases between. The CDR3 contains 14 residues.

This chain connects TRBV10-1 to TRBJ2-7; 11 bases line up with TRBD1. CDR1 WNHNN and CDR2 SYGVQD come from the germline V gene (reference sequence). This CDR3 contains 13 residues. Germline trimming cut 9 bases from V and 3 bases from J; bases unmatched to any gene: 4. CDR3 sequence (DNA): TGCGCCAGTGCGGGACAGGGGGTCTACGAGCAGTACTTC. This gives the protein CASAGQGVYEQYF.

The rearrangement uses TRBV30 and TRBJ2-3, with D perhaps matching TRBD2 (5 bases). V was cut by 5 bases and J by 1 base, with 16 bases left in between. This CDR3 spans 15 amino acids. The germline V gene has CDR1 GTSNPN and CDR2 SVGIG (reference sequence). The CDR3 sequence: CAWGGDELRTDTQYF. The CDR3 nucleotides read TGTGCCTGGGGAGGAGATGAGCTTCGCACAGATACGCAGTATTTT. Using reference TRBV30 and TRBJ2-3 for the parts outside the CDR3, the full variable domain is SQTIHQWPATLVQPVGSPLSLECTVEGTSNPNLYWYRQAAGRGLQLLFYSVGIGQISSEVPQNLSASRPQDRQFILSSKKLLLSDSGFYLCAWGGDELRTDTQYFGPGTRLTVL.

The V gene is TRBV10-3, the J gene TRBJ2-2; no definite D call. The CDR3 contains 11 residues. Between the trimmed V and J ends, which lost 8 bases and 1 base, there was a span of 2 bases. Germline CDR1 and CDR2: ENHRY and SYGVKD. CDR3 nucleotide sequence: TGTGCCATCGAGAACACCGGGGAGCTGTTTTTT. Translated, it gives CAIENTGELFF.

The chain is built from TRBV30 and TRBJ1-3; perhaps TRBD1 as D (6 bases). CDR1 is GTSNPN, CDR2 SVGIG, per germline (reference sequence). Trimming took off 2 bases at V and 2 bases at J, with 7 bases between the two ends. The CDR3 runs to 13 residues. CDR3 sequence reads: CAWSPGAGNTIYF. CDR3 bases: TGTGCCTGGAGTCCAGGGGCTGGAAACACCATATATTTT.

This clone is a singleton in its sample. The chain recombines TRBV4-1 with TRBJ2-7, with TRBD2 matching 10 bases. The junction had 10 bases not matched to a gene; V was cut back by 4 bases and J by 4 bases. Germline lookup yields CDR1 MGHRA and CDR2 YSYEKL. The length of the CDR3 is 16 residues. Written as DNA, the CDR3 is TGCGCCAGCAGCCCCTACCCCGGACTAGCGGCTTACGAGCAGTACTTC. Its protein is CASSPYPGLAAYEQYF.